A single TCR beta chain is shown here with its context. Likely unrecorded immune exposures existed in these nominally healthy donors. The data are from a study of cytomegalovirus exposure and HLA in healthy donors. Primers for the PCR totalled 60 Vbeta and 13 Jbeta. Assay used: immunoSEQ multiplex PCR; TCRdb lists only in-frame clones, some missing. The table includes under 40,000 clones, 81% detected once. Trimming left V 0 bases short and J 1 base short, with 11 bases between. The CDR3 runs to 15 residues. The germline V gene has CDR1 SGHRS and CDR2 YFSETQ. The receptor was isolated from a woman in her 40s in good health and CMV-seronegative. This chain connects TRBV5-1 to TRBJ2-7, with D possibly being TRBD1 (6 bases). The sample was PBMCs. The CDR3 bases are TGCGCCAGCAGCTTGGGATCGACAGGTTCCTACGAGCAGTACGTC. Its translation: CASSLGSTGSYEQYV.